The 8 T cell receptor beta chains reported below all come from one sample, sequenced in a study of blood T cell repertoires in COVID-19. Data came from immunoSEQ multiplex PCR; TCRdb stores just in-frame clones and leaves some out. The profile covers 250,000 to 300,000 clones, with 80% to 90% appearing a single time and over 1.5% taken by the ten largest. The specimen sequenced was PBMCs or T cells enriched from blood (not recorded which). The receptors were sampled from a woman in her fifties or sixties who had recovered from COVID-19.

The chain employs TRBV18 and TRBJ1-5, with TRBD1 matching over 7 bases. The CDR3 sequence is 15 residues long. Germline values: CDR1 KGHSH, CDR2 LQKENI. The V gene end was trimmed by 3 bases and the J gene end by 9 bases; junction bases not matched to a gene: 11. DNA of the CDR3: TGTGCCAGCTCACCGGGACAGCAAGCCTTCGGGCCCCAGCATTTT. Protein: CASSPGQQAFGPQHF.

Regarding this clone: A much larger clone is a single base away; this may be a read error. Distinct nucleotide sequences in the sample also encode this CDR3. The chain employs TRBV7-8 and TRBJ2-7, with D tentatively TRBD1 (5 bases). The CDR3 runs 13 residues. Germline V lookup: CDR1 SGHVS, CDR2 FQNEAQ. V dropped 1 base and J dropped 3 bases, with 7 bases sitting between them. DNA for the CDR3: TGTGCCAGCAGCTTAGGCAGGGACTACGAGCAGTACTTC. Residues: CASSLGRDYEQYF.

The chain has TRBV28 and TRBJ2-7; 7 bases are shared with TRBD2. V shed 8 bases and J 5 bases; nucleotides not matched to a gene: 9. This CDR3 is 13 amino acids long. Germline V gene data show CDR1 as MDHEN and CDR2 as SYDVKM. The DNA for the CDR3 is TGTGCCAGCTCTAGGGGAGGGAGCCACGAGCAGTACTTC. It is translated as CASSRGGSHEQYF.

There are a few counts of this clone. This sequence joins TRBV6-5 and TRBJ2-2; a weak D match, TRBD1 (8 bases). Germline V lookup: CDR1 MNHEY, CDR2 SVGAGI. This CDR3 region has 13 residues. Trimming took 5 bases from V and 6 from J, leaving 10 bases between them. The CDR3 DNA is TGTGCCAGCAGTACAGGGGGGGCCGGGGAGCTGTTTTTT. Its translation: CASSTGGAGELFF.

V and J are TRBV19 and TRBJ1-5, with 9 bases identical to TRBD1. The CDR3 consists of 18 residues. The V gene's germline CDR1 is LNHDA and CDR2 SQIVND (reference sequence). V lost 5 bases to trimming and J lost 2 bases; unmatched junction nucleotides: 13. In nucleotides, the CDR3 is TGTGCCAGTAGTTCACCCGGGACAGGGTACATTGGCAATCAGCCCCAGCATTTT. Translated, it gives CASSSPGTGYIGNQPQHF.

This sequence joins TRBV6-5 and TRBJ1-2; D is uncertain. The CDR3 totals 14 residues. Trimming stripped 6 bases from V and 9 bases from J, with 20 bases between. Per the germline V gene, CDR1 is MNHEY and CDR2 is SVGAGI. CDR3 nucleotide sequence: TGTGCCAGCAGCCCACTTCCGGAGTTGGGTAGCTACACCTTC. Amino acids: CASSPLPELGSYTF.

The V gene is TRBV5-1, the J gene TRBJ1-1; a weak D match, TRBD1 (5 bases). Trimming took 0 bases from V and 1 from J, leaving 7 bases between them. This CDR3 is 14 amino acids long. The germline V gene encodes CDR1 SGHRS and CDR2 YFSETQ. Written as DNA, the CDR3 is TGCGCCAGCAGCTTGGTTCAGGGGAACACTGAAGCTTTCTTT. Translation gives CASSLVQGNTEAFF.

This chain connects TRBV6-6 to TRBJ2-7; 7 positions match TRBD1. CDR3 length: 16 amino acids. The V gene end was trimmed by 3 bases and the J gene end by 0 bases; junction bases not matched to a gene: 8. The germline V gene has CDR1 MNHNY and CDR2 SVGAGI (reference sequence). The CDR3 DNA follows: TGTGCCAGCAGTTATGTTGATCGACAGGGCTCCTACGAGCAGTACTTC. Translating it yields CASSYVDRQGSYEQYF.